This T cell receptor (beta chain) was recovered during a study of T cell repertoires in cytomegalovirus infection. About the research overall: Evidence of both CMV infection and a matching HLA type came from public TCR beta signatures. Study conclusions and caveats: Totalled public TCR beta family frequency picked out people who carried CMV plus the relevant HLA.

Trimming stripped 0 bases from V and 8 bases from J, with 8 bases between. This CDR3 contains 12 residues. Per germline, CDR1 SGHNT and CDR2 YYREEE (reference sequence). TCRdb reprocessed the reads via MiXCR and lists one record per CDR3 protein. The top ten hold about 24% of the sample, which has approximately 550,000 distinct CDR3 sequences, 16% seen once. Worth noting for this clonotype: Its cognate antigen is unknown.

Sequencing was performed on CD8+ T cells from PBMCs. This chain links TRBV5-4 with TRBJ1-1; D is unclear. The sequence was collected from a human donor in good health (CMV status not recorded). Some clones in this sample may be carry-over from other donors' samples. The CDR3 loop is CASSLVGEEAFF. In nucleotides, the CDR3 is TGTGCCAGCAGCTTGGTTGGTGAGGAAGCTTTCTTT. Complete variable domain (other parts from reference TRBV5-4 and TRBJ1-1): ETGVTQSPTHLIKTRGQQVTLRCSSQSGHNTVSWYQQALGQGPQFIFQYYREEENGRGNFPPRFSGLQFPNYSSELNVNALELDDSALYLCASSLVGEEAFFGQGTRLTVV.